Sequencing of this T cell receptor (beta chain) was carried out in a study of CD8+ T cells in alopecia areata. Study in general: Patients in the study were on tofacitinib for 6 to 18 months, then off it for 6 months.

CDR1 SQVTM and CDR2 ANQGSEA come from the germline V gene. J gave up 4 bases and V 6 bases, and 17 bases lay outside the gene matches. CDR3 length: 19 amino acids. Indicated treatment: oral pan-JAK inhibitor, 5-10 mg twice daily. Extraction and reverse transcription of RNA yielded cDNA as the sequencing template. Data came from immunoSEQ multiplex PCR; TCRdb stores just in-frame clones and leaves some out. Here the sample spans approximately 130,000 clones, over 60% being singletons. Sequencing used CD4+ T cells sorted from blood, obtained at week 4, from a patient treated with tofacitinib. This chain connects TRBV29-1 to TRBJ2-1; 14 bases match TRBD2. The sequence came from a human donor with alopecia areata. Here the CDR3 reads CSVRGTSGGKLMGYNEQFF. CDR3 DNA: TGCAGCGTACGGGGGACTAGCGGGGGTAAACTGATGGGATACAATGAGCAGTTCTTC.